This entry lists 20 T cell receptor beta chains sequenced from one sample in a study of shared clonotypes between healthy human individuals. Clones were read by immunoSEQ multiplex PCR, and TCRdb kept only the in-frame ones, dropping some. The sample carries just under 95,000 clones, approximately 63% recorded once. The sequenced sample was memory CD8+ T cells sorted from blood. As to subset: CD45RO+ cells pooled with CCR7-negative TemRA cells. These receptors all come from a man aged 30 to 39 in good health.

The gene calls are TRBV11-2 and TRBJ2-1, with 8 bases that match TRBD2. Germline V gene lookup returns CDR1 SGHAT and CDR2 FQNNGV. The CDR3 has 15 amino acids. With 5 bases clipped from V and 4 bases from J, the junction kept 7 bases outside the gene matches. In DNA, the CDR3 is TGTGCCAGCAGCCCGGTTCGACTAGCGTACAATGAGCAGTTCTTC. This sequence encodes CASSPVRLAYNEQFF.

CDR3 sequence reads: CASKKGQGQSNEQFF. In nucleotides, the CDR3 is TGTGCCAGCAAGAAGGGACAGGGACAGAGCAATGAGCAGTTCTTC. V is TRBV27 and J is TRBJ2-1; 9 bases fit TRBD1. V shed 7 bases, J shed 6 bases, and the junction held 10 bases outside the gene matches. Germline CDR1 reads MNHEY; CDR2 reads SMNVEV (reference sequence). CDR3 length equals 15 residues.

The chain employs TRBV7-8 and TRBJ1-1, with 9 bases lining up with TRBD1. V lost 4 bases to trimming and J lost 3 bases; unmatched junction nucleotides: 0. This CDR3 has 13 amino acids. Germline V CDR1 and CDR2: SGHVS, FQNEAQ. CDR3 sequence: CASSWTGDTEAFF. DNA for the CDR3: TGTGCCAGCAGCTGGACAGGGGACACTGAAGCTTTCTTT.

This clone was recorded a few times. The V call is TRBV7-9, the J call TRBJ1-1; maybe TRBD1 (5 bases). Germline V CDR1 and CDR2: SEHNR, FQNEAQ (reference sequence). The V and J ends lost 4 bases and 0 bases respectively, with 18 bases between them. This CDR3 is 17 amino acids long. The CDR3 spells CASSSPIGVPMNTEAFF. The CDR3 nucleotides are TGTGCCAGCAGCTCTCCCATAGGGGTCCCCATGAACACTGAAGCTTTCTTT.

The chain joins TRBV25-1 to TRBJ2-7; either TRBD1 or TRBD2 may supply D (5 bases each). The CDR3 extends over 15 amino acids. CDR1 and CDR2 (germline): MGHDK, SYGVNS. V was clipped by 2 bases and J by 5 bases, with 16 bases between them. CDR3 coding DNA: TGTGCCAGCAGTGAAGTGGTTGCAGGGACCCACGAGCAGTACTTC. It translates to CASSEVVAGTHEQYF.

The chain uses TRBV6-6 and TRBJ2-3; perhaps D is TRBD1 or TRBD2 (5 bases each). The CDR3 is 15 residues long. V was clipped by 7 bases and J by 2 bases, with 16 bases between them. Germline assignment: CDR1 MNHNY and CDR2 SVGAGI (reference sequence). The CDR3 region is CASTRDALNTDTQYF. In DNA form, the CDR3 reads TGTGCCAGCACTCGGGACGCCTTAAACACAGATACGCAGTATTTT.

A few counts support this clone. This chain links TRBV28 with TRBJ2-1; TRBD2 agrees at 8 bases. Germline V lookup: CDR1 MDHEN, CDR2 SYDVKM. The CDR3 has 15 amino acids. Trimming cost V 5 bases and J 13 bases; bases outside gene matches: 16. The CDR3 reads CASSPAGGATLFQFF. In DNA, the CDR3 is TGTGCCAGCAGTCCCGCGGGGGGAGCTACGTTATTTCAGTTCTTC. Together with reference TRBV28 and TRBJ2-1, the CDR3 gives the full variable domain: DVKVTQSSRYLVKRTGEKVFLECVQDMDHENMFWYRQDPGLGLRLIYFSYDVKMKEKGDIPEGYSVSREKKERFSLILESASTNQTSMYLCASSPAGGATLFQFFGPGTRLTVL.

This clone showed up many times. The chain is built from TRBV7-8 and TRBJ2-3; D perhaps matches TRBD1 (6 bases). The germline gives CDR1 SGHVS, CDR2 FQNEAQ. This CDR3 spans 19 amino acids. V shed 2 bases and J shed 0 bases, with 21 bases lying between them. In nucleotides, the CDR3 is TGTGCCAGCAGCTTAATATTAATGGGACACCAACCTAGCACAGATACGCAGTATTTT. Its protein is CASSLILMGHQPSTDTQYF.

The V and J genes are TRBV9 and TRBJ2-1, with 7 positions matching TRBD2. This CDR3 has 15 amino acids. Germline CDR1 reads SGDLS; CDR2 reads YYNGEE. Unmatched junction bases numbered 3, after V lost 3 bases and J lost 0 bases. The CDR3 loop reads CASSEAGSSYNEQFF. The DNA of the CDR3 is TGTGCCAGCAGCGAAGCGGGAAGCTCCTACAATGAGCAGTTCTTC.

This clone was counted a few times. This chain uses TRBV7-9 with TRBJ2-7, with D unresolved. The germline V and J ends were trimmed by 5 bases and 5 bases, with 13 bases remaining between them. The length of the CDR3 is 13 residues. CDR1 is SEHNR and CDR2 is FQNEAQ in the germline V gene (reference sequence). DNA for the CDR3: TGTGCCAGCAGCCCCGGGTGGCCGGACGAGCAGTACTTC. This codes for CASSPGWPDEQYF. The full variable domain, with the rest looked up from reference TRBV7-9 and TRBJ2-7, is DTGVSQNPRHKITKRGQNVTFRCDPISEHNRLYWYRQTLGQGPEFLTYFQNEAQLEKSRLLSDRFSAERPKGSFSTLEIQRTEQGDSAMYLCASSPGWPDEQYFGPGTRLTVT.

J is TRBJ2-1 and V is TRBV11-2; a possible D gene is TRBD2 (6 bases). Germline V gene sequence: CDR1 SGHAT, CDR2 FQNNGV. V was shortened by 1 base and J by 4 bases, with 14 bases between the two germline ends. The CDR3 loop spans 16 amino acids. CDR3 sequence: CASSLGPLATYNEQFF. For the CDR3, the DNA is TGTGCCAGCAGCTTAGGCCCCCTAGCGACGTACAATGAGCAGTTCTTC.

This clone has only one observation. J is TRBJ1-2 and V is TRBV5-6; weak D call: TRBD1 (5 bases). Germline V gene sequence: CDR1 SGHDT, CDR2 YYEEEE. CDR3 length equals 14 residues. Deletions cut 1 base from V and 3 bases from J, with 10 bases between. The CDR3 DNA sequence: TGTGCCAGCAGCTTGAATGGGGGTGACTATGGCTACACCTTC. Protein: CASSLNGGDYGYTF.

The V gene is TRBV4-1, the J gene TRBJ2-3; D might be TRBD1 (6 bases). V lost 1 base and J 3 bases, leaving 11 bases between the germline ends. Germline CDR1 MGHRA, CDR2 YSYEKL. This CDR3 comprises 15 residues. The CDR3 DNA is TGCGCCAGCAGCCAAGGTTCTAGGGGGACAGATACGCAGTATTTT. It yields the protein CASSQGSRGTDTQYF.

The V call is TRBV7-9, the J call TRBJ2-5; D uncertain. V was cut by 4 bases and J by 7 bases, with 10 bases left in between. The CDR3 is 12 residues long. Germline V CDR1 and CDR2: SEHNR, FQNEAQ (reference sequence). The CDR3 bases are TGTGCCAGCAGCTCCAGTTGGGGGACCCAGTACTTC. It is translated as CASSSSWGTQYF.

The V gene is TRBV27, the J gene TRBJ1-1; TRBD1 agrees at 8 bases. CDR1 and CDR2 (germline): MNHEY, SMNVEV (reference sequence). The J segment lost 11 bases and the V segment lost 0 bases, leaving 5 bases of the junction unmatched. The CDR3 consists of 13 residues. CDR3 bases: TGTGCCAGCAGTTTATCGCAGGGGGCGAGGGCTTTCTTT. It specifies CASSLSQGARAFF.

The table lists this clone with a count of one. V and J are TRBV7-9 and TRBJ2-3; D might be TRBD1 (6 bases). CDR3 size: 14 residues. Germline-derived CDR1 and CDR2 are SEHNR and FQNEAQ (reference sequence). Trimming removed 3 bases from V and 1 base from J, with 8 bases in between. CDR3 nucleotide sequence: TGTGCCAGCAGCTTGCACAGGGGCACAGATACGCAGTATTTT. It encodes CASSLHRGTDTQYF.

V is TRBV27 and J is TRBJ2-3; 12 nucleotides align to TRBD1. The CDR3 has 13 amino acids. CDR1 MNHEY and CDR2 SMNVEV come from the germline V gene (reference sequence). The V and J ends lost 8 bases and 5 bases, in that order; junction bases with no gene match: 2. CDR3 sequence reads: CASRDRGRDTQYF. CDR3 sequence (DNA): TGTGCCAGCCGGGACAGGGGGCGAGATACGCAGTATTTT.

The chain has TRBV6-1 and TRBJ2-3; D is undetermined. CDR3 size: 12 residues. Germline values: CDR1 MNHNS, CDR2 SASEGT. Trimming shortened V by 7 bases and J by 2 bases, and 7 bases separated the two germline ends. In DNA form, the CDR3 reads TGTGCCAGCACCCCTCCCACAGATACGCAGTATTTT. Its translation is CASTPPTDTQYF.

This sequence joins TRBV4-1 and TRBJ1-2, with D hard to call. CDR3 length: 11 residues. Germline-derived CDR1 and CDR2 are MGHRA and YSYEKL. With 0 bases removed from V and 8 bases from J, the gap between germline ends came to 4 bases. In nucleotides, the CDR3 is TGCGCCAGCAGCCAAGATTCGGGCTACACCTTC. This codes for CASSQDSGYTF.

In its sample, this clone was seen a few times. This chain joins TRBV6-5 and TRBJ1-1; D ambiguous. Trimming shortened V by 4 bases and J by 1 base, and 4 bases separated the two germline ends. Germline V lookup: CDR1 MNHEY, CDR2 SVGAGI. The CDR3 length is 12 residues. The CDR3 coding sequence is TGTGCCAGCAGTTCGTGGAACACTGAAGCTTTCTTT. Protein sequence: CASSSWNTEAFF.